A single sample is the source of the 24 T cell receptor beta chains below, sequenced in a study of T-cell memory formation after mild COVID-19. A single record per CDR3 protein comes from TCRdb applying MiXCR to the 5' RACE reads. Among about 500,000 distinct CDR3 sequences listed, about 20% were seen once. Sequencing was carried out using PBMCs or a T cell subset sorted from them (not recorded which). The receptors come from an adult woman who had mild COVID-19 (a few samples of this study predate the infection). Cell type and time point are not known.

This chain uses TRBV12-3 or TRBV12-4 with TRBJ1-5; no definite D call. The CDR3 sequence is 12 residues long. V lost 0 bases, J lost 9 bases, and 6 bases lay in between. CDR3 in amino acids: CASSLAERPQHF. The CDR3 region has the DNA TGTGCCAGCAGTTTAGCCGAGCGGCCCCAGCATTTT.

This clonotype was seen a few times. The chain is built from TRBV11-3 and TRBJ2-1; 7 bases match TRBD2. J lost 4 bases, V lost 3 bases, and 6 bases had no gene match. The CDR3 is 15 residues long. CDR1 is SGHNT and CDR2 is YENEEA in the germline V gene. As DNA, the CDR3 is TGTGCCAGCAGCTTCCGGGGGGACTCGTACAATGAGCAGTTCTTC. Translating it yields CASSFRGDSYNEQFF. The entire variable domain, with the rest obtained from reference TRBV11-3 and TRBJ2-1, is as follows: EAGVVQSPRYKIIEKKQPVAFWCNPISGHNTLYWYLQNLGQGPELLIRYENEEAVDDSQLPKDRFSAERLKGVDSTLKIQPAELGDSAVYLCASSFRGDSYNEQFFGPGTRLTVL.

V and J are TRBV20-1 and TRBJ1-5; a possible D gene is TRBD1 (5 bases). There are 13 residues in the CDR3. The V gene's germline CDR1 is DFQATT and CDR2 SNEGSKA (reference sequence). CDR3 sequence reads: CSVNWGGNQPQHF. CDR3 bases: TGCAGCGTCAATTGGGGGGGCAATCAGCCCCAGCATTTT.

This clonotype appeared a few times. This sequence joins TRBV29-1 and TRBJ2-3, with 12 bases that match TRBD2. Per germline, CDR1 SQVTM and CDR2 ANQGSEA. The CDR3 length is 15 residues. J gave up 1 base and V 6 bases, and 5 bases lay outside the gene matches. The CDR3 here is CSVLRLAGGTDTQYF. For the CDR3, the DNA is TGCAGCGTCCTCCGACTAGCGGGGGGCACAGATACGCAGTATTTT.

The chain is built from TRBV7-9 and TRBJ1-1, with a weak D call TRBD1 (6 bases). Germline V gene data show CDR1 as SEHNR and CDR2 as FQNEAQ (reference sequence). Trimming shortened V by 4 bases and J by 4 bases, and 10 bases separated the two germline ends. The CDR3 has 13 residues. DNA for the CDR3: TGTGCCAGCAGCTGGGAAGGGGGCACTGAAGCTTTCTTT. Protein sequence: CASSWEGGTEAFF.

This CDR3 reads CASSHSLATSKNIQYF. CDR3 nucleotide sequence: TGTGCCAGCAGCCATTCTCTAGCGACCTCCAAAAACATTCAGTACTTC. V is TRBV7-9 and J is TRBJ2-4, with TRBD2 as a possible D gene (6 bases). V shed 5 bases and J shed 2 bases, with 16 bases lying between them. The CDR3 extends over 16 amino acids. Germline CDR1 is SEHNR and CDR2 is FQNEAQ (reference sequence).

The V call is TRBV4-1, the J call TRBJ1-6; D is uncertain. CDR1 and CDR2 (germline): MGHRA, YSYEKL. V lost 1 base to trimming and J lost 13 bases, with 20 bases between them. CDR3 size: 16 residues. CDR3 bases: TGCGCCAGCAGCCAAGTGGTTTTGAAACTAATTCACCCCCTCCACTTT. This codes for CASSQVVLKLIHPLHF.

The chain has TRBV7-2 and TRBJ2-4; D remains ambiguous. The V gene's germline CDR1 is SGHTA and CDR2 FQGNSA. The CDR3 loop spans 13 amino acids. V was cut by 1 base and J by 10 bases, with 11 bases left in between. The DNA for the CDR3 is TGTGCCAGCAGCTTAGGGCCCGTCGAGATTCAGTACTTC. This codes for CASSLGPVEIQYF.

This chain links TRBV15 with TRBJ2-1; 7 bases line up with TRBD1. The CDR3 is 16 amino acids. Germline CDR1 is LNHNV and CDR2 is YYDKDF (reference sequence). V dropped 1 base and J dropped 4; count of bases not matched to a gene: 7. The CDR3 DNA reads as TGTGCCACCAGCAGAGTAGGGGGCGCCAGGTACAATGAGCAGTTCTTC. This translates into CATSRVGGARYNEQFF. The full variable domain, with the rest looked up from reference TRBV15 and TRBJ2-1, is DAMVIQNPRYQVTQFGKPVTLSCSQTLNHNVMYWYQQKSSQAPKLLFHYYDKDFNNEADTPDNFQSRRPNTSFCFLDIRSPGLGDTAMYLCATSRVGGARYNEQFFGPGTRLTVL.

The genes are TRBV6-2 or TRBV6-3 and TRBJ2-1; 8 bases map to TRBD2. J was trimmed by 9 bases and V by 6 bases; bases with no gene match: 10. Germline V CDR1 and CDR2: MNHEY, SVGEGT. This CDR3 has 14 residues. CDR3 sequence: CASSHSGTEFEQFF. Here the CDR3 DNA reads TGTGCCAGCAGCCATAGCGGGACGGAGTTTGAGCAGTTCTTC.

V is TRBV5-5 and J is TRBJ2-1; possibly TRBD2 for D (5 bases). With 6 bases removed from V and 8 bases from J, the gap between germline ends came to 18 bases. The CDR3 covers 14 residues. The germline CDR1 and CDR2 sequences are SGHKS and YYEKEE (reference sequence). In DNA form, the CDR3 reads TGTGCCAGCAACCTAGCTTGGGGATCTCATGAGCAGTTCTTC. Amino acid sequence: CASNLAWGSHEQFF.

CDR3 DNA: TGTGCCAGCAGCGAGAATCCGGGACTAGACTCCTACGAGCAGTACTTC. Amino acid sequence: CASSENPGLDSYEQYF. The chain recombines TRBV7-9 with TRBJ2-7; 8 bases match TRBD2. The junction had 9 bases not matched to a gene; V was cut back by 5 bases and J by 0 bases. Germline CDR1 and CDR2: SEHNR and FQNEAQ (reference sequence). This CDR3 has 16 residues.

This chain uses TRBV21-1 with TRBJ1-2; TRBD1 reflects the table's D call only, with no check against the DNA. TRBV21-1 is marked as a pseudogene. This CDR3 spans 13 amino acids. CDR3 coding DNA: TGTGCCAGCAGCAACCAGGGGGCTTATGGCTACACCTTC. Translating gives CASSNQGAYGYTF.

The chain has TRBV30 and TRBJ1-3, with D hard to call. Germline V lookup: CDR1 GTSNPN, CDR2 SVGIG (reference sequence). With 2 bases removed from V and 0 bases from J, the gap between germline ends came to 5 bases. The CDR3 is made up of 13 amino acids. This CDR3 reads CAWSLNSGNTIYF. The DNA for the CDR3 is TGTGCCTGGAGTTTGAACTCTGGAAACACCATATATTTT.

This clonotype was recorded a few times. The genes are TRBV5-4 and TRBJ2-1, with 8 nucleotides matching TRBD1. Germline V gene sequence: CDR1 SGHNT, CDR2 YYREEE (reference sequence). Trimming at V came to 4 bases and at J to 4 bases, leaving 10 bases not matched to a gene. This CDR3 has 16 residues. CDR3 loop: CASSRIATGAYNEQFF. CDR3 DNA: TGTGCCAGCAGCCGAATAGCGACAGGGGCTTACAATGAGCAGTTCTTC.

V is TRBV10-3 and J is TRBJ2-1; TRBD2 aligns across 8 bases. CDR3 size: 16 residues. J gave up 8 bases and V 7 bases, and 16 bases lay outside the gene matches. Germline-derived CDR1 and CDR2 are ENHRY and SYGVKD. The CDR3 loop reads CAITGQPGLGSYEQFF. The CDR3 coding sequence is TGTGCCATCACAGGGCAACCGGGACTAGGATCCTATGAGCAGTTCTTC.

In its sample, this clonotype was seen a few times. The rearrangement joins TRBV7-9 to TRBJ1-1; D unclear. V lost 3 bases, J lost 8 bases, and 13 bases lay in between. The CDR3 extends over 13 amino acids. Germline V lookup: CDR1 SEHNR, CDR2 FQNEAQ (reference sequence). CDR3 sequence reads: CASSLDSGLEAFF. Here the CDR3 DNA reads TGTGCCAGCAGCTTGGACTCCGGGTTAGAAGCTTTCTTT.

The rearrangement uses TRBV7-9 and TRBJ2-1, with 10 bases matching TRBD2. With V trimmed by 7 bases and J by 8 bases, 14 bases remained unmatched. The V gene's germline CDR1 is SEHNR and CDR2 FQNEAQ (reference sequence). The CDR3 length is 16 residues. This CDR3 reads CASTLGVLAGVDEQFF. The CDR3 nucleotides are TGTGCCAGCACCCTGGGGGTCCTAGCGGGAGTAGATGAGCAGTTCTTC.

The gene calls are TRBV12-3 or TRBV12-4 and TRBJ2-7; D is perhaps TRBD2 (5 bases). This CDR3 contains 15 residues. Trimming removed 3 bases at V and 1 base at J, with 13 bases between. The chain's CDR3 is CASSLRRTVSYEQYF. In nucleotides, the CDR3 is TGTGCCAGCAGTTTGAGACGGACTGTTTCCTACGAGCAGTACTTC.

This clonotype was picked up a small number of times. This chain links TRBV7-3 with TRBJ2-3; 10 positions match TRBD2. Germline values: CDR1 SGHTA, CDR2 FQGTGA. The J segment lost 4 bases and the V segment lost 0 bases, leaving 1 base of the junction unmatched. CDR3 length: 15 residues. For the CDR3, the DNA is TGTGCCAGCAGCTTAACGGGACTAGCGCCAGATACGCAGTATTTT. It is translated as CASSLTGLAPDTQYF.

The chain combines TRBV24-1 with TRBJ1-5; D is undetermined. This CDR3 is 15 amino acids long. Trimming left V 5 bases short and J 2 bases short, with 12 bases between. Germline assignment: CDR1 KGHDR and CDR2 SFDVKD. The CDR3 nucleotides are TGTGCCACCAGTGGGGGAGCTCGGGGCAATCAGCCCCAGCATTTT. The encoded protein is CATSGGARGNQPQHF.

The chain has TRBV4-1 and TRBJ2-5; TRBD2 matches at 9 bases. V lost 8 bases and J lost 4; bases outside the gene matches: 11. There are 15 residues in the CDR3. Germline CDR1 reads MGHRA; CDR2 reads YSYEKL. The CDR3 loop reads CASRAGGASGETQYF. The CDR3 DNA is TGCGCCAGCCGCGCGGGGGGGGCGTCGGGAGAGACCCAGTACTTC.

This clonotype was counted a few times. The rearrangement uses TRBV27 and TRBJ2-2; the match to TRBD2 covers 7 bases. Looked up from germline, CDR1 is MNHEY and CDR2 is SMNVEV (reference sequence). The CDR3 extends over 16 amino acids. V lost 3 bases and J lost 2; bases outside the gene matches: 6. The CDR3 here is CASSFPGLVNTGELFF. The DNA of the CDR3 is TGTGCCAGCAGTTTTCCCGGACTAGTTAACACCGGGGAGCTGTTTTTT.

In its sample, this clonotype was seen a few times. This chain uses TRBV12-3 or TRBV12-4 with TRBJ2-3; the match to TRBD2 covers 11 bases. The V segment lost 3 bases and the J segment 4 bases; nucleotides outside the gene matches: 6. The CDR3 is made up of 16 amino acids. Here the CDR3 reads CASSLWPTSGADTQYF. The CDR3 DNA is TGTGCCAGCAGTTTGTGGCCGACTAGCGGGGCAGATACGCAGTATTTT.